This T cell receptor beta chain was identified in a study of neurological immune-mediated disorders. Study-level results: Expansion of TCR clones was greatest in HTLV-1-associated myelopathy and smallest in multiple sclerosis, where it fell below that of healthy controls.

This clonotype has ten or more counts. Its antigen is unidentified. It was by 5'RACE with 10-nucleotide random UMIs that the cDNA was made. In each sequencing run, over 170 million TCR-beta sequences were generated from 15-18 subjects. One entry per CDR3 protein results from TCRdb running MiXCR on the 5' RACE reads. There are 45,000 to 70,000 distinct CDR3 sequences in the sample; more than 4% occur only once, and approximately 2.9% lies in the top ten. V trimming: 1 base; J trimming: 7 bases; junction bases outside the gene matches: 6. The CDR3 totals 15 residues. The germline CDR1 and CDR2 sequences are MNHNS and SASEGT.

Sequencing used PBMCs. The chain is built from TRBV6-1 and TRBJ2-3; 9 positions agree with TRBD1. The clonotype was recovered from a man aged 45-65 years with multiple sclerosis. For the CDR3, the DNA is TGTGCCAGCAGTGAAGGGACAGGGGCTATTTATACGCAGTATTTT. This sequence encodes CASSEGTGAIYTQYF.